The clone carrying this T cell receptor beta chain was counted only a few times. TCRdb reanalysed the 5' RACE reads using MiXCR and keeps one entry per CDR3 protein. The sample gives 35,000 to 45,000 distinct CDR3 sequences, more than 8% of which show up once; approximately 12% is in the top ten. Trimming removed 6 bases from V and 2 bases from J, with 12 bases in between. The CDR3 runs to 13 residues. The germline gives CDR1 SQVTM, CDR2 ANQGSEA. These data come from a study of early T cells in non-severe SARS-CoV-2 infection. The origin of this receptor is an adult who was a healthcare worker with PCR-confirmed SARS-CoV-2 infection or an uninfected control (not recorded which). The chain has TRBV29-1 and TRBJ2-3; D call uncertain. Source material: whole blood. As DNA, the CDR3 is TGCAGCGTGGTGGACCCGCTCACAGATACGCAGTATTTT. Protein product: CSVVDPLTDTQYF.